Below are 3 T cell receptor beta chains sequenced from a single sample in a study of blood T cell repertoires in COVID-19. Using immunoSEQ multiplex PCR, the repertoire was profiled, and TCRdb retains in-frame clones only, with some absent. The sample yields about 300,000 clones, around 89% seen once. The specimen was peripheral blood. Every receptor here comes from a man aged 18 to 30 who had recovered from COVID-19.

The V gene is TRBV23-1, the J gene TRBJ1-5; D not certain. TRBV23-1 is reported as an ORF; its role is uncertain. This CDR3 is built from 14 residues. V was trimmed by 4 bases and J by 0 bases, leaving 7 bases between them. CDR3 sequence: CASSRYNSNQPQHF. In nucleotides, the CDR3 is TGCGCCAGCAGTCGCTATAATAGCAATCAGCCCCAGCATTTT.

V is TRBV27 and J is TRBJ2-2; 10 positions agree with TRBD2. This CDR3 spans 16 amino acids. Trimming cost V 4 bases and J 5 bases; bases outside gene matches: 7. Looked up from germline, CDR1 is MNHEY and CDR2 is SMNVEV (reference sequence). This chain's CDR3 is CASSSSSGSLTGELFF. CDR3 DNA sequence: TGTGCCAGCAGTTCTTCTAGCGGGAGTCTAACCGGGGAGCTGTTTTTT.

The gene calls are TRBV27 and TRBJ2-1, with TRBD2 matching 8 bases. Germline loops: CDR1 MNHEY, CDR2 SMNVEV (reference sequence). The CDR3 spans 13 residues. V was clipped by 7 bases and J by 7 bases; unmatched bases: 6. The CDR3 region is CASTLSGGNEQFF. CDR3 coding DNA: TGTGCCAGCACCCTCTCGGGGGGGAATGAGCAGTTCTTC.